A single TCR beta chain is shown here with its context. Its antigen is currently unknown. Researchers ran the PCR with 60 Vbeta and 13 Jbeta primers. This table comes from immunoSEQ multiplex PCR, and its TCRdb copy is limited to in-frame clones, with some not included. The table lists approximately 100,000 clones, roughly 69% of them singletons. This specimen belongs to a study of cytomegalovirus exposure and HLA in healthy donors. Whole-study results and caveats: Generally TCR sequences proved uncommon, though certain public TCRs appeared in numerous donors. Among the most significant clusters, several appeared linked to common viral pathogens in a later analysis.

This CDR3 spans 15 amino acids. V was pared by 2 bases and J by 6 bases, with 14 bases between. The germline V gene has CDR1 KGHSH and CDR2 LQKENI. The V and J genes are TRBV18 and TRBJ2-1, with TRBD1 as a possible D gene (5 bases). What was sequenced was PBMCs. The clonotype comes from a human donor in good health. The CDR3 region is CASSPGLRVPNEQFF. The CDR3 nucleotides are TGTGCCAGCTCACCAGGGCTCAGGGTCCCCAATGAGCAGTTCTTC.